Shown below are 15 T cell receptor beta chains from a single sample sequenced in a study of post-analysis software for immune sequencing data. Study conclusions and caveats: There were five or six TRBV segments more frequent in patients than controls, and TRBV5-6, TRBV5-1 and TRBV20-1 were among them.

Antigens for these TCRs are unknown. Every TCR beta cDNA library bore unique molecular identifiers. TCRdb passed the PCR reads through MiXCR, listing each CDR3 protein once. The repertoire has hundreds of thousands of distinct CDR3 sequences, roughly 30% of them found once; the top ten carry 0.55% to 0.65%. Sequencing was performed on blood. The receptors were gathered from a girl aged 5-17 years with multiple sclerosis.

CDR3: CASSARLATDTQYF. The CDR3 DNA reads TGTGCCAGCAGCGCTAGACTAGCTACAGATACGCAGTATTTT. The chain couples TRBV12-3 or TRBV12-4 to TRBJ2-3; 7 nucleotides match TRBD2. Unmatched junction bases numbered 6, after V lost 6 bases and J lost 3 bases. The CDR3 runs to 14 residues.

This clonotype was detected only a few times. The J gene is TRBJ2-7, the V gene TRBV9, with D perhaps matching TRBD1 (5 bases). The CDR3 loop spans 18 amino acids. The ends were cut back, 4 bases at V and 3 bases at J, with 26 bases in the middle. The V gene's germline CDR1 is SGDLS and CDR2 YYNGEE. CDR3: CASSPRDPRQGTVYEQYF. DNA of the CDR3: TGTGCCAGCAGCCCACGAGACCCACGGCAGGGCACCGTCTACGAGCAGTACTTC.

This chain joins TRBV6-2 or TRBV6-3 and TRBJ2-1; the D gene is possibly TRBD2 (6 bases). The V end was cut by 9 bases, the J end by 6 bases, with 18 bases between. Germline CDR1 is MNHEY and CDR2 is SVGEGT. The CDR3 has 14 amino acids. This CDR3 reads CASRTTRFRNEQFF. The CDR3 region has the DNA TGTGCCAGTCGGACTACCAGATTCCGCAATGAGCAGTTCTTC.

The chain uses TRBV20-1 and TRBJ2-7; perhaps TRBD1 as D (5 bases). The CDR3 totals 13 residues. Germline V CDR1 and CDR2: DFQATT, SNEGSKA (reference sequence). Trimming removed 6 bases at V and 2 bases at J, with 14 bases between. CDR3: CSAEGVRAYEQYF. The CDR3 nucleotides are TGCAGTGCCGAAGGGGTTCGGGCCTACGAGCAGTACTTC.

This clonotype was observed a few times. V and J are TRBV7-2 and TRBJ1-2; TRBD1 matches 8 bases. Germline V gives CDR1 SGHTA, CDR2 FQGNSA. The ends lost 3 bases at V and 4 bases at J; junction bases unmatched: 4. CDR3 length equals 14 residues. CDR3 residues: CASSLSTGGYGYTF. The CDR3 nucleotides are TGTGCCAGCAGCTTGTCTACAGGGGGCTATGGCTACACCTTC.

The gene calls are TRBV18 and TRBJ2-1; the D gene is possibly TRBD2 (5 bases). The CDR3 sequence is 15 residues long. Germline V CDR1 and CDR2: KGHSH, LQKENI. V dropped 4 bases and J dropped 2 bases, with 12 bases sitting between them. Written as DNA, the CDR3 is TGTGCCAGCTCACGTCTAGCAGCCACCTACAATGAGCAGTTCTTC. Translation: CASSRLAATYNEQFF.

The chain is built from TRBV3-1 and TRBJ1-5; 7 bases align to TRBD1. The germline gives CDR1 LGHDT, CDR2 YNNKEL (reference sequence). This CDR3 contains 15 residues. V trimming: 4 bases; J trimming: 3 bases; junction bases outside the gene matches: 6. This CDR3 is CASSLGQVANQPQHF. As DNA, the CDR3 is TGTGCCAGCAGCCTAGGACAGGTCGCCAATCAGCCCCAGCATTTT. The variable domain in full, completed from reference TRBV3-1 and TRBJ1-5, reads DTAVSQTPKYLVTQMGNDKSIKCEQNLGHDTMYWYKQDSKKFLKIMFSYNNKELIINETVPNRFSPKSPDKAHLNLHINSLELGDSAVYFCASSLGQVANQPQHFGDGTRLSIL.

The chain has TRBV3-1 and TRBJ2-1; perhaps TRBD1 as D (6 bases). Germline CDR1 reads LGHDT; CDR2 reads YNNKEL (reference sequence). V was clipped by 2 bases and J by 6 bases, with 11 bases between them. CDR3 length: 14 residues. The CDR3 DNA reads TGTGCCAGCAGCCAACGGATAGGGGGCAATGAGCAGTTCTTC. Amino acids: CASSQRIGGNEQFF.

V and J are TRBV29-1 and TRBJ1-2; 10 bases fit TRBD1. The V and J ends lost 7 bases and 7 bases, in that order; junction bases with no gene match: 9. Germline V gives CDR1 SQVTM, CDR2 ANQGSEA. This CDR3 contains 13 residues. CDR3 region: CSAGQGEFIGYTF. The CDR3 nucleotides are TGCAGCGCAGGACAGGGGGAGTTTATTGGCTACACCTTC.

For the CDR3, the DNA is TGTGCCAGCAGCCTAGTGGGGTTAAGGGACAGGGGTTTCTCTGGGGCCAACGTCCTGACTTTC. Protein product: CASSLVGLRDRGFSGANVLTF. The rearrangement uses TRBV11-2 and TRBJ2-6, with TRBD1 matching over 10 bases. The V gene end was trimmed by 5 bases and the J gene end by 0 bases; junction bases not matched to a gene: 16. Germline V gene data show CDR1 as SGHAT and CDR2 as FQNNGV. The length of the CDR3 is 21 residues.

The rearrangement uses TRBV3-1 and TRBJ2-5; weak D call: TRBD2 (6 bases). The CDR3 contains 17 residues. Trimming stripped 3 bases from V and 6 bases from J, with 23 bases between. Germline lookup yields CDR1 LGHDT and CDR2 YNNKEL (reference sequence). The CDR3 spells CASSHTSGAGTEKTQYF. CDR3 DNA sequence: TGTGCCAGCAGCCACACAAGCGGTGCGGGAACAGAAAAGACCCAGTACTTC.

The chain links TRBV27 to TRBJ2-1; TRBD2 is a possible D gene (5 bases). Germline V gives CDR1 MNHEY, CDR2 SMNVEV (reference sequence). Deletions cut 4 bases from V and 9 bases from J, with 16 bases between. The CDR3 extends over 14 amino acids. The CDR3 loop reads CASSCGREFAEQFF. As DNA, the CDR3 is TGTGCCAGCAGTTGTGGAAGGGAGTTCGCTGAGCAGTTCTTC.

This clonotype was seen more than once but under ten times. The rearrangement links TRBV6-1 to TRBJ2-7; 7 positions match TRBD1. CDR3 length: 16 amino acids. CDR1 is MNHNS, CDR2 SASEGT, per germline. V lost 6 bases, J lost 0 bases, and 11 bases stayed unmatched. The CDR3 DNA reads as TGTGCCAGCAGGGCAGATCGGGACAGATTCTCCTACGAGCAGTACTTC. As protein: CASRADRDRFSYEQYF.

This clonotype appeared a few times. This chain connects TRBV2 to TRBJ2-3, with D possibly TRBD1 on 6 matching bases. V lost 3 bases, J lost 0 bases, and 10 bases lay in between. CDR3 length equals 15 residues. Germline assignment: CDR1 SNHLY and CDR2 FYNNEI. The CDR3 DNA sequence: TGTGCCAGCAGTGATGGGGGCGGGAGCACAGATACGCAGTATTTT. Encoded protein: CASSDGGGSTDTQYF.

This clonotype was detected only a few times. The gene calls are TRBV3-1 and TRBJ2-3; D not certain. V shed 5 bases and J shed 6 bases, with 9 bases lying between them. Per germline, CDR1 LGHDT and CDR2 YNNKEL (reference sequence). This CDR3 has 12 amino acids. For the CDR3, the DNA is TGTGCCAGCAGCTATAATGGGGATACGCAGTATTTT. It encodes CASSYNGDTQYF.